This TCR beta chain was identified during a study of molecular identifiers for immune sequencing clone quantification. Study information: Replicates partitioned RNA from approximately 20,000 or 98,000 naive CD8 cells into five parts, sequencing four.

Study-wide results and caveats: Spiked Jurkat TCR RNA equivalent to one cell was reportedly detectable in some 960,000 naive cells.

Bulk libraries came from a prior protocol with listed TCR primers. TCRdb processed the PCR reads anew with MiXCR; each CDR3 protein has one entry. The data show more than 300,000 distinct CDR3 sequences, roughly 23% seen once. Trimming at V came to 0 bases and at J to 4 bases, leaving 2 bases not matched to a gene. The length of the CDR3 is 15 residues. The germline V gene encodes CDR1 LGHNA and CDR2 YNFKEQ. There are many counts of this clonotype. What it binds is not known. Sequencing used naive CD8+ T cells from blood, with Jurkat cell RNA spiked in. Subset of the sample: FACS-sorted CD8+CD4-CCR7+CD45RA+ naive T cells. The receptor was derived from a human donor in good health. Some libraries in this study had Jurkat cell RNA spiked in. The chain uses TRBV4-2 and TRBJ2-7, with 11 bases aligning to TRBD2. The CDR3 is CASSQEGLADYEQYF. CDR3 sequence (DNA): TGTGCCAGCAGCCAAGAGGGACTAGCGGATTACGAGCAGTACTTC.